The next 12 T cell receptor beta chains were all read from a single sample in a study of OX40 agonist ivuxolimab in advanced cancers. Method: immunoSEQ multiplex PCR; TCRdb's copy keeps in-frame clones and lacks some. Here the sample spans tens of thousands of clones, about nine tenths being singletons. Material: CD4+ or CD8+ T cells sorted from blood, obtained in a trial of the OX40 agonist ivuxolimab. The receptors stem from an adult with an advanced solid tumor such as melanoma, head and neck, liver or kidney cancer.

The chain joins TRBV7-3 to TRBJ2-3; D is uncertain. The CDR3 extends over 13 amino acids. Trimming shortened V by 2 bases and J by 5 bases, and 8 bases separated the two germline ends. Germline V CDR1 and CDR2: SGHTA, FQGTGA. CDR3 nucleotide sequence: TGTGCCAGCAGCTTATTAGCCTTAGATACGCAGTATTTT. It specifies CASSLLALDTQYF.

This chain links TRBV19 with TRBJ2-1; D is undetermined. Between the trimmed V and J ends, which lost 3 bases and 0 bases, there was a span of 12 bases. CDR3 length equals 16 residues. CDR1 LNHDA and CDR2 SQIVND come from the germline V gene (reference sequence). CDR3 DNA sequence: TGTGCCAGTAGTATTTTACTATACAGCTCCTACAATGAGCAGTTCTTC. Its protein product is CASSILLYSSYNEQFF.

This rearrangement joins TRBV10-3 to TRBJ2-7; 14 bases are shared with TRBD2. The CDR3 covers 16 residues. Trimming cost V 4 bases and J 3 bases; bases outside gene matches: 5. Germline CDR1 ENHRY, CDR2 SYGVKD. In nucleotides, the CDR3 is TGTGCCATCAGTGCCCTCGGACTAGCGGGAGGCTACGAGCAGTACTTC. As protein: CAISALGLAGGYEQYF.

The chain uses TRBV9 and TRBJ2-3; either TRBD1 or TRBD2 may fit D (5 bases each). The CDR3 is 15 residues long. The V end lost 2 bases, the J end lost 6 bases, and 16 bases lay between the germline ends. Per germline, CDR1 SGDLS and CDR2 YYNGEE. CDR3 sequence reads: CASSVGRSEGDTQYF. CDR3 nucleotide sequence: TGTGCCAGCAGCGTGGGACGTTCTGAAGGGGATACGCAGTATTTT.

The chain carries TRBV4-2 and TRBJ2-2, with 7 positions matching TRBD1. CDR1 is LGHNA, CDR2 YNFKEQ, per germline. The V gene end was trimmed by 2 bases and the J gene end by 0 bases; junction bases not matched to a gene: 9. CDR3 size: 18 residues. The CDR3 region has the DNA TGTGCCAGCAGCCAAAACCCGGGACAGCAAGCGAACACCGGGGAGCTGTTTTTT. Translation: CASSQNPGQQANTGELFF.

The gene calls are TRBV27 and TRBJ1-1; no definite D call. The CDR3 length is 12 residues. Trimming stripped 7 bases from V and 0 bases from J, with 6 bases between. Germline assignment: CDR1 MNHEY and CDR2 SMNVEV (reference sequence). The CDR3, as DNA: TGTGCCAGCAAAGGGCTGAACACTGAAGCTTTCTTT. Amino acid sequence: CASKGLNTEAFF.

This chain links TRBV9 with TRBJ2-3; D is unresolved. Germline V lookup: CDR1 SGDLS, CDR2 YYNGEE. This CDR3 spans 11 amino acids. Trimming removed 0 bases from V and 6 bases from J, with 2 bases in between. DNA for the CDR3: TGTGCCAGCAGCGTAGATGATACGCAGTATTTT. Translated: CASSVDDTQYF.

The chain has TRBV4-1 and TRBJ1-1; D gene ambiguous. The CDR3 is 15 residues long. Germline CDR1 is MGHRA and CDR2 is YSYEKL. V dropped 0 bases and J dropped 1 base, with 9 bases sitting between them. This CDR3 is CASSQDRTENTEAFF. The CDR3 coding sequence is TGCGCCAGCAGCCAAGATAGGACCGAGAACACTGAAGCTTTCTTT.

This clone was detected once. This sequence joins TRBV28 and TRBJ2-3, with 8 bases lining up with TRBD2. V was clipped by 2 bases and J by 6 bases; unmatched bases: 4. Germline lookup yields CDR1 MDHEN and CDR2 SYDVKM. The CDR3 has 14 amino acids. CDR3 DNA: TGTGCCAGCAGTTTAAGAACTAGCGGCGATACGCAGTATTTT. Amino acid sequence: CASSLRTSGDTQYF. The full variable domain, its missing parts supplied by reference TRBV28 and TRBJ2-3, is DVKVTQSSRYLVKRTGEKVFLECVQDMDHENMFWYRQDPGLGLRLIYFSYDVKMKEKGDIPEGYSVSREKKERFSLILESASTNQTSMYLCASSLRTSGDTQYFGPGTRLTVL.

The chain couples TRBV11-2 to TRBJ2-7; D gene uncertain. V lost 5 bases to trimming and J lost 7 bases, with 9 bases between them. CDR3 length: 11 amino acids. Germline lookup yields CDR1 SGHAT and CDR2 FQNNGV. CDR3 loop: CASSHLNEQYF. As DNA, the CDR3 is TGTGCCAGCAGCCATTTAAATGAGCAGTACTTC. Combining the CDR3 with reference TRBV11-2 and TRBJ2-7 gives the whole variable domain EAGVAQSPRYKIIEKRQSVAFWCNPISGHATLYWYQQILGQGPKLLIQFQNNGVVDDSQLPKDRFSAERLKGVDSTLKIQPAKLEDSAVYLCASSHLNEQYFGPGTRLTVT.

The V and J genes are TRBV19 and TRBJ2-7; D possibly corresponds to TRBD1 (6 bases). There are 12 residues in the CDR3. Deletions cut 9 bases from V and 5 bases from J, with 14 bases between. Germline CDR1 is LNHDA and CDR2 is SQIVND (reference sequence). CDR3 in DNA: TGTGCCAGCCTGGGACATTTGGACGAGCAGTACTTC. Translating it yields CASLGHLDEQYF.

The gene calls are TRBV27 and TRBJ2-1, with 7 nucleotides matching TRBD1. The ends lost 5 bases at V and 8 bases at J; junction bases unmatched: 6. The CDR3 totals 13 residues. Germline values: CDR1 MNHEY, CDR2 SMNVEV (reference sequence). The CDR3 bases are TGTGCCAGCAGTACAGGGGTGGGCGATGAGCAGTTCTTC. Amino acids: CASSTGVGDEQFF.